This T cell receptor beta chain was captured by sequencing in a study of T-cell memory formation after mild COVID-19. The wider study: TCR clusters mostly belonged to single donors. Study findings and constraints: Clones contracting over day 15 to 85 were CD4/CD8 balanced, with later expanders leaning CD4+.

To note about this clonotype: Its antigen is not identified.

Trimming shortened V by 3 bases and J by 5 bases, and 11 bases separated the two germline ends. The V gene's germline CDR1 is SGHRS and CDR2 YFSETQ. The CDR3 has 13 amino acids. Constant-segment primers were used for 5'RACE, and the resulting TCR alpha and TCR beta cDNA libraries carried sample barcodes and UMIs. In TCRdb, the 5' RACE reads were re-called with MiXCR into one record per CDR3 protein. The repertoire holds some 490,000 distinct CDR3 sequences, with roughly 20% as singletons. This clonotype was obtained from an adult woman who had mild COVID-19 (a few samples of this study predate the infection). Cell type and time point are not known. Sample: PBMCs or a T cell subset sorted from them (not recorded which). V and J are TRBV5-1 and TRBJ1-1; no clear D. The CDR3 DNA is TGCGCCAGCAGCTCGGGCTTGGGGACTGAAGCTTTCTTT. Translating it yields CASSSGLGTEAFF.